This TCR beta chain was found in a study of CD8 T cells in ankylosing spondylitis. J lost 4 bases, V lost 3 bases, and 12 bases had no gene match. This CDR3 has 18 amino acids. TCRdb reprocessed the 5' RACE reads with MiXCR, giving one entry per CDR3 protein. This sample yields roughly 260,000 distinct CDR3 sequences, of which around 20% are seen a single time; around 7.8% belongs to the top ten. The sequence was collected from a male donor with ankylosing spondylitis or in good health (not recorded which). Sequenced material: blood, either unsorted or a sorted T cell fraction (not recorded which). The V call is TRBV12-3 or TRBV12-4, the J call TRBJ1-5; 10 bases match TRBD1. The CDR3, as DNA: TGTGCCAGCAGTTTTGGGAGGACAGGGGGGTTCGGGAATCAGCCCCAGCATTTT. Encoded protein: CASSFGRTGGFGNQPQHF.